Below, 11 T cell receptor beta chains from the same sample are listed, as sequenced in a study of blood T cell repertoires in COVID-19. This table comes from immunoSEQ multiplex PCR, and its TCRdb copy is limited to in-frame clones, with some not included. The sample lists some 80,000 clones, roughly 82% seen once, with approximately 7% in the top ten. Specimen: peripheral blood. All receptors derive from a human donor in a cohort sampled during active COVID-19.

The chain links TRBV7-9 to TRBJ2-7; a possible D gene is TRBD1 (6 bases). This CDR3 spans 13 amino acids. Looked up from germline, CDR1 is SEHNR and CDR2 is FQNEAQ (reference sequence). Trimming shortened V by 5 bases and J by 6 bases, and 14 bases separated the two germline ends. CDR3 in amino acids: CASSPDSPREQYF. DNA of the CDR3: TGTGCCAGCAGCCCGGACAGTCCCCGCGAGCAGTACTTC.

This sequence joins TRBV5-1 and TRBJ2-7; 8 nucleotides line up with TRBD1. The CDR3 has 15 amino acids. Germline loops: CDR1 SGHRS, CDR2 YFSETQ. The J segment lost 7 bases and the V segment lost 6 bases, leaving 15 bases of the junction unmatched. In nucleotides, the CDR3 is TGCGCCAGCACGGCGTCTGGACAGGGTTACATGGAGCAGTACTTC. Protein sequence: CASTASGQGYMEQYF.

The chain employs TRBV20-1 and TRBJ2-5; 11 bases align to TRBD2. The CDR3 consists of 16 residues. CDR1 and CDR2 from the germline V gene are DFQATT and SNEGSKA (reference sequence). The V segment lost 3 bases and the J segment 4 bases; nucleotides outside the gene matches: 10. CDR3 protein: CSASWVSGGARETQYF. The CDR3 coding sequence is TGCAGTGCTAGTTGGGTTAGCGGGGGGGCCAGAGAGACCCAGTACTTC.

Written as DNA, the CDR3 is TGTGCCAGCAGTGACTCGGCAGGGCTGAACACTGAAGCTTTCTTT. Amino acid sequence: CASSDSAGLNTEAFF. This chain connects TRBV6-4 to TRBJ1-1; weak D call: TRBD1 (5 bases). This CDR3 is built from 15 residues. CDR1 and CDR2 (germline): MRHNA, SNTAGT. Trimming took off 0 bases at V and 0 bases at J, with 8 bases between the two ends.

The rearrangement uses TRBV4-1 and TRBJ1-2; 8 bases agree with TRBD1. Germline V gene sequence: CDR1 MGHRA, CDR2 YSYEKL. The CDR3 consists of 15 residues. After removal of 2 bases from V and 3 bases from J, the junction contained 5 bases not matched to a gene. CDR3 sequence: CASSQPDREYYGYTF. The CDR3 nucleotides read TGCGCCAGCAGCCAACCGGACAGGGAGTACTATGGCTACACCTTC.

This clone was detected a few times. The chain links TRBV18 to TRBJ2-1; possible D gene TRBD1, 6 bases. The V end was cut by 4 bases, the J end by 8 bases, with 12 bases between. The CDR3 contains 13 residues. The germline V gene has CDR1 KGHSH and CDR2 LQKENI. This CDR3 is CASSLKQGYEQFF. For the CDR3, the DNA is TGTGCCAGCTCACTAAAACAGGGATATGAGCAGTTCTTC. The entire variable domain, with the rest obtained from reference TRBV18 and TRBJ2-1, is as follows: NAGVMQNPRHLVRRRGQEARLRCSPMKGHSHVYWYRQLPEEGLKFMVYLQKENIIDESGMPKERFSAEFPKEGPSILRIQQVVRGDSAAYFCASSLKQGYEQFFGPGTRLTVL.

J is TRBJ1-1 and V is TRBV5-1, with D unclear. V lost 0 bases and J lost 8, with 17 bases in between. This CDR3 contains 15 residues. The germline V gene has CDR1 SGHRS and CDR2 YFSETQ. The CDR3 DNA reads as TGCGCCAGCAGCTTGGCCGCTAAAGGGTCGGGGGAAGCTTTCTTT. Amino acid sequence: CASSLAAKGSGEAFF.

V and J are TRBV5-1 and TRBJ2-3, with 7 bases aligning to TRBD1. Germline values: CDR1 SGHRS, CDR2 YFSETQ. Trimming cost V 1 base and J 4 bases; bases outside gene matches: 9. This CDR3 contains 16 residues. The CDR3 bases are TGCGCCAGCAGCTTGCTCGCCACAGGGGTTGCAGATACGCAGTATTTT. This codes for CASSLLATGVADTQYF.

The chain employs TRBV5-4 and TRBJ2-1; 8 nucleotides match TRBD1. The V segment lost 3 bases and the J segment 6 bases; nucleotides outside the gene matches: 8. Looked up from germline, CDR1 is SGHNT and CDR2 is YYREEE (reference sequence). There are 15 residues in the CDR3. CDR3 sequence reads: CASSSRDRFFNEQFF. CDR3 DNA: TGTGCCAGCAGCTCCCGGGACAGGTTTTTCAATGAGCAGTTCTTC.

J is TRBJ2-3 and V is TRBV9; 10 nucleotides match TRBD1. This CDR3 is 17 amino acids long. With V trimmed by 0 bases and J by 0 bases, 4 bases remained unmatched. The germline gives CDR1 SGDLS, CDR2 YYNGEE. CDR3 DNA: TGTGCCAGCAGCGTAGGACGGGACAGGGGTAGCACAGATACGCAGTATTTT. Amino acids: CASSVGRDRGSTDTQYF.

The genes are TRBV20-1 and TRBJ1-4, with D unclear. The CDR3 extends over 12 amino acids. Trimming pared 3 bases from V and 4 bases from J, leaving 6 bases between. Per germline, CDR1 DFQATT and CDR2 SNEGSKA (reference sequence). The CDR3 region is CSASMSNEKLFF. The CDR3 bases are TGCAGTGCTAGTATGAGTAATGAAAAACTGTTTTTT.